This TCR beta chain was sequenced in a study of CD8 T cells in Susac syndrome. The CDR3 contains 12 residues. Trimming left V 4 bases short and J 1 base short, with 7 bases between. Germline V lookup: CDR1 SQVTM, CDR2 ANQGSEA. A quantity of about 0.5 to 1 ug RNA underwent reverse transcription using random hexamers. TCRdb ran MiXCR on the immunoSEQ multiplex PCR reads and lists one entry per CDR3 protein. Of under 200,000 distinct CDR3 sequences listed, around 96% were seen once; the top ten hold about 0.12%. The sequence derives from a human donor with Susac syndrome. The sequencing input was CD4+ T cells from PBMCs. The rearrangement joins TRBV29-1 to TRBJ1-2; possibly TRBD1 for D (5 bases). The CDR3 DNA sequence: TGCAGCGTTGCGGACATTAACTATGGCTACACCTTC. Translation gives CSVADINYGYTF.